This T cell receptor beta chain stems from a study of blood T cell repertoires in COVID-19. Libraries were prepared by immunoSEQ multiplex PCR; TCRdb keeps only in-frame clonotypes and omits some of them. The sample holds some 170,000 clones; around 80% are singletons and the top ten take 15% to 20%. Germline-derived CDR1 and CDR2 are GTSNPN and SVGIG (reference sequence). The CDR3 is 15 amino acids. With 2 bases clipped from V and 5 bases from J, the junction kept 10 bases outside the gene matches. The rearrangement uses TRBV30 and TRBJ1-1; 8 bases are shared with TRBD1. The source material was peripheral blood. This TCR derives from a woman at least 80 years old with acute or convalescent COVID-19. CDR3 bases: TGTGCCTGGAGTCCTCGCTCCAGGGGGCAGACTGAAGCTTTCTTT. Residues: CAWSPRSRGQTEAFF.